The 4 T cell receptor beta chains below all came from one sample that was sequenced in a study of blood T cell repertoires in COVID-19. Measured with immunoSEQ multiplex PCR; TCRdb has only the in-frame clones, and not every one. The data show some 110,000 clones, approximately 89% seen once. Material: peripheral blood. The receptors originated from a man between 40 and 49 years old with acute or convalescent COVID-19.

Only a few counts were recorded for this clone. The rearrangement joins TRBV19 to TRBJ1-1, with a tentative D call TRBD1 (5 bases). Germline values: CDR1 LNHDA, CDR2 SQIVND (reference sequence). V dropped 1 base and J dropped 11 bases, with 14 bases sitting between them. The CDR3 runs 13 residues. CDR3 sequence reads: CASSIGEGLRAFF. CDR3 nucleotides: TGTGCCAGTAGTATAGGGGAGGGGCTCCGGGCTTTCTTT.

CDR3 DNA sequence: TGTGCCAGCAGTGAAGCAAGGGGGAATCAGCCCCAGCATTTT. Protein: CASSEARGNQPQHF. The rearrangement uses TRBV6-1 and TRBJ1-5; D may be TRBD1 (6 bases). V dropped 0 bases and J dropped 4 bases, with 7 bases sitting between them. This CDR3 spans 14 amino acids. Germline CDR1 reads MNHNS; CDR2 reads SASEGT.

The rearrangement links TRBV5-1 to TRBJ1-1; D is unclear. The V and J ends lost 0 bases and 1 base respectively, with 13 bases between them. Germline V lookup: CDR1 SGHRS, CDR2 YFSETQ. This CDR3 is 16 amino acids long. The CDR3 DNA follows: TGCGCCAGCAGCTTGGTTGGAGGAGTCAAGAACACTGAAGCTTTCTTT. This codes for CASSLVGGVKNTEAFF. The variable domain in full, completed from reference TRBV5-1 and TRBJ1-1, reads KAGVTQTPRYLIKTRGQQVTLSCSPISGHRSVSWYQQTPGQGLQFLFEYFSETQRNKGNFPGRFSGRQFSNSRSEMNVSTLELGDSALYLCASSLVGGVKNTEAFFGQGTRLTVV.

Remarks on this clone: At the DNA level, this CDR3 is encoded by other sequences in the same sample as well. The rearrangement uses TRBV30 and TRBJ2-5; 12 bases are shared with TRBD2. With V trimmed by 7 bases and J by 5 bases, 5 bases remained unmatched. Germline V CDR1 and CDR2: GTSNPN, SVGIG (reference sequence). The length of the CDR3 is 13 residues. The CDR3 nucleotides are TGTGCCTTCCTAGCGGGAGGGCATGAGACCCAGTACTTC. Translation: CAFLAGGHETQYF.